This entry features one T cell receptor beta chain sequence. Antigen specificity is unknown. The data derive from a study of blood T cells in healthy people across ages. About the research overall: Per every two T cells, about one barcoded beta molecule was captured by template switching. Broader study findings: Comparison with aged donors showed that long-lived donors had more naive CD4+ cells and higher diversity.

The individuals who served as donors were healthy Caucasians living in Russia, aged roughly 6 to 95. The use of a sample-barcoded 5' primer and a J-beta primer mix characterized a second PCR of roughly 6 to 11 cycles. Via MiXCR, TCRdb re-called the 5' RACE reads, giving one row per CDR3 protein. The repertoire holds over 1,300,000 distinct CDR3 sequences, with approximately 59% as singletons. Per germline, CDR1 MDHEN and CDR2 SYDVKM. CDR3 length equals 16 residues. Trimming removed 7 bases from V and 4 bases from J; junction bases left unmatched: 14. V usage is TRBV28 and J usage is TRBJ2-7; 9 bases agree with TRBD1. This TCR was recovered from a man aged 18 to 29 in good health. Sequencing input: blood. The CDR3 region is CASIPASGQGRYEQYF. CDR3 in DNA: TGTGCCAGCATCCCGGCTTCGGGACAGGGAAGGTACGAGCAGTACTTC. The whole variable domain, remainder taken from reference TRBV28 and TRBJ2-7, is DVKVTQSSRYLVKRTGEKVFLECVQDMDHENMFWYRQDPGLGLRLIYFSYDVKMKEKGDIPEGYSVSREKKERFSLILESASTNQTSMYLCASIPASGQGRYEQYFGPGTRLTVT.